The clone carrying this T cell receptor beta chain has just a few counts. The data belong to a study of T cells after yellow fever vaccination. As TCR cDNA was made by 5'RACE template switching, a universal primer site and UMIs were added. From the 5' RACE reads, TCRdb called clonotypes with MiXCR, one entry per CDR3 protein. The sample lists some 320,000 distinct CDR3 sequences, 8% to 10% seen once, with more than 15% in the top ten. The CDR3 loop spans 13 amino acids. Trimming left V 4 bases short and J 4 bases short, with 10 bases between. Germline V gene data show CDR1 as LGHNA and CDR2 as YSLEER.

This TCR came from a man in his late teens or twenties who received the YFV17D yellow fever vaccine. The sequencing here drew on PBMCs, taken on the day of the first yellow fever vaccination. This chain links TRBV4-3 with TRBJ1-1; D gene uncertain. In DNA, the CDR3 is TGCGCCAGCAGCCTCGACCGAAGCACTGAAGCTTTCTTT. This sequence encodes CASSLDRSTEAFF.